The 30 T cell receptor beta chains given below trace back to one sample, sequenced in a study of cytomegalovirus exposure and HLA in healthy donors. The PCR used 60 Vbeta and 13 Jbeta primers. Sequencing used immunoSEQ multiplex PCR; TCRdb keeps in-frame clones, though not all of them. The sample records 90,000 to 120,000 clones, 9.5% to 13% being singletons. Sequencing was carried out using PBMCs. The receptors derive from a man between 35 and 55 years old in good health and CMV-seropositive.

About this clone itself: This specimen includes other DNA sequences encoding the same CDR3. CDR3 protein: CASSLSGTSYEQYF. As DNA, the CDR3 is TGCGCCAGCAGCTTGTCCGGGACAAGCTACGAGCAGTACTTC. This chain connects TRBV5-1 to TRBJ2-7; D is possibly TRBD1 (6 bases). The CDR3 sequence is 14 residues long. V was clipped by 1 base and J by 3 bases, with 11 bases between them. Germline V CDR1 and CDR2: SGHRS, YFSETQ.

This chain uses TRBV5-5 with TRBJ2-5; maybe TRBD2 (6 bases). Trimming took off 4 bases at V and 5 bases at J, with 15 bases between the two ends. The germline V gene has CDR1 SGHKS and CDR2 YYEKEE (reference sequence). The CDR3 consists of 14 residues. CDR3 nucleotides: TGTGCCAGCAGCGGAGGTTCGGCGGGGGAGACCCAGTACTTC. It yields the protein CASSGGSAGETQYF.

The rearrangement links TRBV21-1 to TRBJ2-2; no DNA check was done on the table's D call, TRBD1. TRBV21-1 counts as a pseudogene. The CDR3 totals 15 residues. The CDR3 sequence: CASTPGQGATGELFF. CDR3 DNA sequence: TGTGCCAGCACCCCGGGACAGGGGGCCACCGGGGAGCTGTTTTTT.

The chain is built from TRBV27 and TRBJ2-7; 10 bases match TRBD2. From germline, CDR1 is MNHEY and CDR2 SMNVEV (reference sequence). The trim removed 6 bases at V and 4 bases at J, leaving 3 bases unmatched. This CDR3 is 13 amino acids long. The chain's CDR3 is CASRASGSYEQYF. The DNA for the CDR3 is TGTGCCAGCAGGGCTAGCGGGAGTTACGAGCAGTACTTC.

This clone came up a few times. Written as DNA, the CDR3 is TGTGCCAGCTCACCAGGGACAGGGGAGACCCAGTACTTC. This encodes CASSPGTGETQYF. The rearrangement uses TRBV18 and TRBJ2-5; 9 bases are shared with TRBD1. This CDR3 region has 13 residues. J gave up 5 bases and V 2 bases, and 0 bases lay outside the gene matches. Germline CDR1 is KGHSH and CDR2 is LQKENI. The full variable domain, rest sourced from reference TRBV18 and TRBJ2-5, is NAGVMQNPRHLVRRRGQEARLRCSPMKGHSHVYWYRQLPEEGLKFMVYLQKENIIDESGMPKERFSAEFPKEGPSILRIQQVVRGDSAAYFCASSPGTGETQYFGPGTRLLVL.

The sample holds many counts of this clone. The chain is built from TRBV30 and TRBJ1-1; D may be TRBD1 (5 bases). This CDR3 contains 12 residues. Germline assignment: CDR1 GTSNPN and CDR2 SVGIG (reference sequence). Trimming took 3 bases from V and 11 from J, leaving 16 bases between them. CDR3 amino acids: CAWRVIGSGAFF. The CDR3 DNA sequence: TGTGCCTGGAGAGTAATCGGTTCAGGGGCTTTCTTT.

This clone was seen a few times. The chain joins TRBV5-1 to TRBJ2-7, with D uncertain. The CDR3 runs to 14 residues. Germline values: CDR1 SGHRS, CDR2 YFSETQ. Trimming removed 0 bases at V and 0 bases at J, with 7 bases between. CDR3 sequence: CASSLAFSSYEQYF. CDR3 bases: TGCGCCAGCAGCTTGGCTTTCAGCTCCTACGAGCAGTACTTC. The whole variable domain, filled in from reference TRBV5-1 and TRBJ2-7, reads KAGVTQTPRYLIKTRGQQVTLSCSPISGHRSVSWYQQTPGQGLQFLFEYFSETQRNKGNFPGRFSGRQFSNSRSEMNVSTLELGDSALYLCASSLAFSSYEQYFGPGTRLTVT.

This clone showed up just a few times. This chain links TRBV5-6 with TRBJ1-5, with D perhaps TRBD1 (5 bases). Germline V gives CDR1 SGHDT, CDR2 YYEEEE. Trimming took off 1 base at V and 4 bases at J, with 9 bases between the two ends. The CDR3 spans 14 residues. The CDR3 nucleotides read TGTGCCAGCAGCTTGCTAGGGACTAATCAGCCCCAGCATTTT. Its protein is CASSLLGTNQPQHF. The variable domain in full, completed from reference TRBV5-6 and TRBJ1-5, reads DAGVTQSPTHLIKTRGQQVTLRCSPKSGHDTVSWYQQALGQGPQFIFQYYEEEERQRGNFPDRFSGHQFPNYSSELNVNALLLGDSALYLCASSLLGTNQPQHFGDGTRLSIL.

The V gene is TRBV11-2, the J gene TRBJ2-5, with 9 bases fitting TRBD2. The germline V gene has CDR1 SGHAT and CDR2 FQNNGV. V trimming: 2 bases; J trimming: 0 bases; junction bases outside the gene matches: 7. The CDR3 has 17 amino acids. CDR3 sequence reads: CASSLIGTSGYQETQYF. The CDR3 DNA is TGTGCCAGCAGCTTAATAGGTACTAGCGGGTACCAAGAGACCCAGTACTTC. The variable domain in full, completed from reference TRBV11-2 and TRBJ2-5, reads EAGVAQSPRYKIIEKRQSVAFWCNPISGHATLYWYQQILGQGPKLLIQFQNNGVVDDSQLPKDRFSAERLKGVDSTLKIQPAKLEDSAVYLCASSLIGTSGYQETQYFGPGTRLLVL.

The chain joins TRBV11-3 to TRBJ2-2; D may be TRBD2 (5 bases). Trimming took 5 bases from V and 0 from J, leaving 13 bases between them. Germline CDR1 and CDR2: SGHNT and YENEEA. The CDR3 consists of 16 residues. The CDR3: CASSIGGRSNTGELFF. CDR3 sequence (DNA): TGTGCCAGCAGCATCGGAGGCAGGTCGAACACCGGGGAGCTGTTTTTT. The variable domain in full, completed from reference TRBV11-3 and TRBJ2-2, reads EAGVVQSPRYKIIEKKQPVAFWCNPISGHNTLYWYLQNLGQGPELLIRYENEEAVDDSQLPKDRFSAERLKGVDSTLKIQPAELGDSAVYLCASSIGGRSNTGELFFGEGSRLTVL.

This clone was seen a handful of times. The rearrangement links TRBV6-1 to TRBJ2-1, with D maybe TRBD2 (6 bases). This CDR3 region has 14 residues. Trimming cost V 3 bases and J 4 bases, with 10 bases left between them. Germline V gene sequence: CDR1 MNHNS, CDR2 SASEGT. CDR3 in DNA: TGTGCCAGCAGTGACGACGGGAGTTACAATGAGCAGTTCTTC. Its translation is CASSDDGSYNEQFF.

In this sample, this clone turned up a few times. The chain couples TRBV6-1 to TRBJ2-7; no clear D. Between the trimmed V and J ends, which lost 4 bases and 0 bases, there was a span of 10 bases. The CDR3 spans 14 residues. Germline values: CDR1 MNHNS, CDR2 SASEGT. The CDR3 DNA sequence: TGTGCCAGCAGTGCACTTCCTAGCTCCTACGAGCAGTACTTC. Protein: CASSALPSSYEQYF.

V gene TRBV7-9 combines with J gene TRBJ2-3; D is ambiguous. The CDR3 runs to 12 residues. The germline gives CDR1 SEHNR, CDR2 FQNEAQ (reference sequence). V lost 8 bases and J 4 bases, leaving 10 bases between the germline ends. CDR3 loop: CASWAFADTQYF. DNA for the CDR3: TGTGCCAGCTGGGCCTTTGCAGATACGCAGTATTTT.

The table lists this clone with a few counts. The chain couples TRBV6-6 to TRBJ2-1, with a possible D match to TRBD2 (5 bases). Trimming removed 6 bases at V and 5 bases at J, with 20 bases between. Per the germline V gene, CDR1 is MNHNY and CDR2 is SVGAGI (reference sequence). The CDR3 has 16 residues. The CDR3 bases are TGTGCCAGCAGACCACGGGGTAGCGCCACGAACAATGAGCAGTTCTTC. Translated: CASRPRGSATNNEQFF.

The chain links TRBV19 to TRBJ2-4; D might be TRBD2 (6 bases). V was pared by 5 bases and J by 9 bases, with 23 bases between. This CDR3 comprises 16 residues. The germline V gene has CDR1 LNHDA and CDR2 SQIVND (reference sequence). In DNA form, the CDR3 reads TGTGCCAGTAGTGCCGAAGGGGCAGGGAGGTTGGGCATTCAGTACTTC. Residues: CASSAEGAGRLGIQYF.

The chain carries TRBV11-3 and TRBJ2-7; D not resolved. This CDR3 has 12 amino acids. Germline loops: CDR1 SGHNT, CDR2 YENEEA. V was clipped by 4 bases and J by 3 bases, with 7 bases between them. CDR3 amino acids: CASSSPIYEQYF. CDR3 bases: TGTGCCAGCAGCTCCCCCATCTACGAGCAGTACTTC. The full variable domain, its missing parts supplied by reference TRBV11-3 and TRBJ2-7, is EAGVVQSPRYKIIEKKQPVAFWCNPISGHNTLYWYLQNLGQGPELLIRYENEEAVDDSQLPKDRFSAERLKGVDSTLKIQPAELGDSAVYLCASSSPIYEQYFGPGTRLTVT.

V gene TRBV12-5 combines with J gene TRBJ2-2, with D possibly being TRBD2 (5 bases). The V gene lost 0 bases and the J gene lost 0 bases, with 11 bases spanning the gap. There are 17 residues in the CDR3. Germline V lookup: CDR1 LGHNT, CDR2 FRNRAP. CDR3 in amino acids: CASGLVHGMSNTGELFF. Here the CDR3 DNA reads TGTGCTAGTGGTTTGGTACACGGGATGTCGAACACCGGGGAGCTGTTTTTT. Together with reference TRBV12-5 and TRBJ2-2, the CDR3 gives the full variable domain: DARVTQTPRHKVTEMGQEVTMRCQPILGHNTVFWYRQTMMQGLELLAYFRNRAPLDDSGMPKDRFSAEMPDATLATLKIQPSEPRDSAVYFCASGLVHGMSNTGELFFGEGSRLTVL.

V usage is TRBV28 and J usage is TRBJ1-4; D remains ambiguous. V lost 6 bases, J lost 0 bases, and 17 bases lay in between. The germline gives CDR1 MDHEN, CDR2 SYDVKM. The CDR3 length is 17 residues. The CDR3, as DNA: TGTGCCAGCAGCCACCGACATGAGGGAACAACTAATGAAAAACTGTTTTTT. Its translation: CASSHRHEGTTNEKLFF.

In this sample, this clone turned up a few times. The rearrangement links TRBV7-9 to TRBJ2-7; 9 bases match TRBD2. V gave up 2 bases and J gave up 8 bases; unmatched junction bases: 22. Germline CDR1 is SEHNR and CDR2 is FQNEAQ (reference sequence). This CDR3 comprises 19 residues. CDR3 DNA sequence: TGTGCCAGCAGCTTACCATTGACAGATGATAGCGGGGGAGTCTTGAAGCAGTACTTC. Encoded protein: CASSLPLTDDSGGVLKQYF.

This clone was seen more than once but under ten times. The V call is TRBV27, the J call TRBJ1-5; maybe TRBD1 (6 bases). Trimming removed 5 bases at V and 5 bases at J, with 19 bases between. The V gene's germline CDR1 is MNHEY and CDR2 SMNVEV (reference sequence). This CDR3 region has 16 residues. CDR3 amino acids: CASSRRAGAEDQPQHF. As DNA, the CDR3 is TGTGCCAGCAGTCGACGTGCAGGGGCGGAGGATCAGCCCCAGCATTTT.

This clone was counted between two and nine times. The chain is built from TRBV4-1 and TRBJ1-3; D gene ambiguous. V dropped 0 bases and J dropped 0 bases, with 18 bases sitting between them. This CDR3 spans 19 amino acids. Germline V CDR1 and CDR2: MGHRA, YSYEKL. The CDR3 sequence is CASSQERFRKAPSGNTIYF. The CDR3 nucleotides are TGCGCCAGCAGCCAAGAAAGGTTCAGGAAGGCCCCCTCTGGAAACACCATATATTTT.

The chain joins TRBV10-3 to TRBJ2-5; 9 bases map to TRBD2. Trimming cost V 7 bases and J 5 bases; bases outside gene matches: 8. CDR1 is ENHRY and CDR2 is SYGVKD in the germline V gene. The CDR3 length is 14 residues. The CDR3 nucleotides are TGTGCCATCATGGATAGCGGGAGTGTGGAGACCCAGTACTTC. Its protein is CAIMDSGSVETQYF.

This clone was counted between two and nine times. The CDR3 coding sequence is TGTGCCAGTAGGAGGGACAGGGGCTACGAGCAGTACTTC. The encoded protein is CASRRDRGYEQYF. V and J are TRBV19 and TRBJ2-7; 10 bases fit TRBD1. V lost 6 bases to trimming and J lost 3 bases; unmatched junction nucleotides: 2. The CDR3 consists of 13 residues. Germline CDR1 reads LNHDA; CDR2 reads SQIVND (reference sequence).

The V call is TRBV7-2, the J call TRBJ2-7, with 7 positions matching TRBD2. The trim removed 5 bases at V and 0 bases at J, leaving 10 bases unmatched. The V gene's germline CDR1 is SGHTA and CDR2 FQGNSA. The CDR3 runs 16 residues. Written as DNA, the CDR3 is TGTGCCAGCAGCCCCGCGGGAGCGGCACGCTCCTACGAGCAGTACTTC. Protein product: CASSPAGAARSYEQYF.

This clone was detected only a few times. The chain uses TRBV19 and TRBJ1-4; no clear D gene. CDR3 length: 15 amino acids. CDR1 is LNHDA, CDR2 SQIVND, per germline (reference sequence). Trimming cost V 5 bases and J 1 base, with 11 bases left between them. The CDR3 here is CASSFRRGTNEKLFF. CDR3 coding DNA: TGTGCCAGTAGTTTCCGACGGGGAACTAATGAAAAACTGTTTTTT.

This clone was observed a few times. The V call is TRBV27, the J call TRBJ1-2, with D maybe TRBD1 (6 bases). Trimming shortened V by 5 bases and J by 2 bases, and 9 bases separated the two germline ends. Germline loops: CDR1 MNHEY, CDR2 SMNVEV (reference sequence). This CDR3 contains 13 residues. The CDR3 here is CASSRDRNYGYTF. The CDR3 bases are TGTGCCAGCAGTCGAGACAGGAACTATGGCTACACCTTC.

This clone was counted between two and nine times. The V call is TRBV7-8, the J call TRBJ2-1; D perhaps matches TRBD1 (8 bases). This CDR3 is 13 amino acids long. Germline V gene sequence: CDR1 SGHVS, CDR2 FQNEAQ. Trimming left V 8 bases short and J 6 bases short, with 14 bases between. CDR3 loop: CASGHRGGNEQFF. CDR3 coding DNA: TGTGCCAGCGGTCACAGGGGGGGCAATGAGCAGTTCTTC. The whole variable domain, filled in from reference TRBV7-8 and TRBJ2-1, reads GAGVSQSPRYKVAKRGQDVALRCDPISGHVSLFWYQQALGQGPEFLTYFQNEAQLDKSGLPSDRFFAERPEGSVSTLKIQRTQQEDSAVYLCASGHRGGNEQFFGPGTRLTVL.

The V and J genes are TRBV2 and TRBJ2-1; 10 bases are a match to TRBD2. CDR1 is SNHLY and CDR2 is FYNNEI in the germline V gene. This CDR3 is 14 amino acids long. CDR3: CAPPGLAGEVEQFF. The CDR3 nucleotides are TGTGCGCCCCCGGGGCTAGCGGGAGAGGTTGAGCAGTTCTTC.

This clone was seen more than once but under ten times. This sequence joins TRBV29-1 and TRBJ2-7; D gene uncertain. The CDR3 runs to 12 residues. V was pared by 0 bases and J by 2 bases, with 5 bases between. From germline, CDR1 is SQVTM and CDR2 ANQGSEA. CDR3 loop: CSVEEAAYEQYF. CDR3 sequence (DNA): TGCAGCGTTGAAGAGGCAGCCTACGAGCAGTACTTC.

This clone was counted between two and nine times. The chain couples TRBV14 to TRBJ2-7; D gene uncertain. The CDR3 consists of 12 residues. V gave up 4 bases and J gave up 4 bases, with 8 bases separating them. CDR1 is SGHDN, CDR2 FVKESK, per germline. CDR3 sequence (DNA): TGTGCCAGCAGCCCGACTGGATACGAGCAGTACTTC. This encodes CASSPTGYEQYF.